Sequencing of this T cell receptor beta chain was carried out in a study of cytomegalovirus exposure and HLA in healthy donors. Broader study findings: Most of the TCR beta V segments (in an earlier analysis) were productive either about 87% or about 30% of the time. When the data were analyzed later, several of the most significant clusters appeared to be linked to common viral pathogens. Accurate prediction of HLA-A and HLA-B alleles (for most subjects) was reportedly achieved from TCR beta sequences.

The PCR used 60 Vbeta and 13 Jbeta primers. TCRdb's table, derived via immunoSEQ multiplex PCR, lists solely in-frame clones and lacks some. The sample lists 110,000 to 150,000 clones; approximately 71% were seen once. Regarding this clone: Its antigen remains unknown.

The V end was cut by 5 bases, the J end by 0 bases, with 13 bases between. The length of the CDR3 is 15 residues. From germline, CDR1 is SGHAT and CDR2 FQNNGV. The receptor was isolated from a woman in her fifties or sixties in good health and CMV-seronegative. Sequenced material: PBMCs. This chain uses TRBV11-2 with TRBJ1-2; a weak D match, TRBD1 (6 bases). In DNA form, the CDR3 reads TGTGCCAGCAGCCCCCACAGGGTGTCTAACTATGGCTACACCTTC. Translation: CASSPHRVSNYGYTF.